These T cell receptor beta chains were read from a single sample in a study of T cell responses to AZD1222 COVID-19 vaccine. The table came from immunoSEQ multiplex PCR; TCRdb's copy has only in-frame clones and leaves some out. The table has more than 95,000 clones, roughly 88% seen once. Material: peripheral blood, obtained on day 0 of AZD1222 vaccination. The receptors were gathered from an adult in good health. Both conserved end residues are part of each CDR3. The order of the fields is V gene, clone size, CDR3 length, D gene, J gene, CDR3 DNA, CDR3 protein. D genes are given only for firm matches. For some rows the clone size is stated as once, few or many, or as a class when expanded; others skip it.

TRBV24-1	few	16	TRBD2	TRBJ2-1	TGTGCCACCAGTTCACTAGCGGGGAGCTCCTACAATGAGCAGTTCTTC	CATSSLAGSSYNEQFF
TRBV6-2/TRBV6-3	.	15	TRBD1	TRBJ2-2	TGTGCCAGCAGCCTTGGACAGGGCCCCACCGGGGAGCTGTTTTTT	CASSLGQGPTGELFF
TRBV5-1	.	14	TRBD1	TRBJ1-1	TGCGCCAGCAGCACCGGACAGGGGGGCACTGAAGCTTTCTTT	CASSTGQGGTEAFF
TRBV4-3	.	16	TRBD1	TRBJ1-1	TGCGCCAGCAGCCCCCCCGACAGGGAAGGAGGCACTGAAGCTTTCTTT	CASSPPDREGGTEAFF
TRBV7-6	.	13	.	TRBJ1-1	TGTGCCAGCGCTGCGGATTTGAACACTGAAGCTTTCTTT	CASAADLNTEAFF
TRBV30	.	14	.	TRBJ1-3	TGTGCCTGGAGAGGGGCAGGGGCTGGAAACACCATATATTTT	CAWRGAGAGNTIYF
TRBV5-5	.	16	TRBD2	TRBJ2-1	TGTGCCAGCAGCTTGGTCGCTAGCGGGGCCTACAATGAGCAGTTCTTC	CASSLVASGAYNEQFF
TRBV12-5	.	19	TRBD2	TRBJ2-2	TGTGCTAGTGGTTTTCCGCCGTTGGGCGGGGGAGAGAACACCGGGGAGCTGTTTTTT	CASGFPPLGGGENTGELFF
TRBV18	.	12	.	TRBJ2-7	TGTGCCAGCTCACCAAAACCTGACGAGCAGTACTTC	CASSPKPDEQYF
TRBV6-5	.	14	TRBD1	TRBJ1-4	TGTGCCAGCAGTTTACAGGGGACTAATGAAAAACTGTTTTTT	CASSLQGTNEKLFF
TRBV10-1	.	13	.	TRBJ2-1	TGCGCCAGCAGTTGGGGGGCTGCGAATGAGCAGTTCTTC	CASSWGAANEQFF
TRBV7-2	.	13	.	TRBJ1-1	TGTGCCAGCAGCTTCGGGCGAGGCACTGAAGCTTTCTTT	CASSFGRGTEAFF
TRBV24-1	.	16	TRBD1	TRBJ1-4	TGTGCCACCAGTGACGGCGCCGGGACAGGGGTTGAAAAACTGTTTTTT	CATSDGAGTGVEKLFF
TRBV5-1	.	15	TRBD2	TRBJ2-3	TGCGCCAGCAGCTTGTCCAGCGGGGGGGCGGATACGCAGTATTTT	CASSLSSGGADTQYF
TRBV11-2	.	15	.	TRBJ1-2	TGTGCCAGCAGCTTAGGGGCAGGGGAGGGCTATGGCTACACCTTC	CASSLGAGEGYGYTF
TRBV29-1	.	14	TRBD2	TRBJ2-7	TGCAGCGTCGTAATTTATGGGGGGGGTCTCGAGCAGTACTTC	CSVVIYGGGLEQYF
TRBV21-1	.	21	.	TRBJ2-5	TGTGCCAGCAGCACCTACGCCCCCCCGGGACAGGGGACGCCGACTCAAGAGACCCAGTACTTC	CASSTYAPPGQGTPTQETQYF
TRBV13	.	13	.	TRBJ2-7	TGTGCCAGCAGCTTGCAAGAGAGCTACGAGCAGTACTTC	CASSLQESYEQYF
TRBV24-1	.	15	TRBD2	TRBJ2-3	TGTGCCACCAGTGACCCTGGGAGGGGAGCAGATACGCAGTATTTT	CATSDPGRGADTQYF
TRBV15	.	14	.	TRBJ1-2	TGTGCCACCAGTGAGGGCTCGGGGTTCTATGGCTACACCTTC	CATSEGSGFYGYTF
TRBV7-2	.	15	.	TRBJ2-7	TGTGCCAGCAGCTTAGTGGCGGGCGGAACCTACGAGCAGTACTTC	CASSLVAGGTYEQYF
TRBV11-2	.	17	.	TRBJ1-4	TGTGCCAGCAGCCTAGGGCTACTCTCTGGGGTTAATGAAAAACTGTTTTTT	CASSLGLLSGVNEKLFF
TRBV5-3	many	16	TRBD1	TRBJ2-7	TGTGCCAGAAGCTTGGTCACAGGGACAGACTCCTACGAGCAGTACTTC	CARSLVTGTDSYEQYF
TRBV25-1	.	16	.	TRBJ1-4	TGTGCCAGCAGAGGACCGGACGTAACAACTAATGAAAAACTGTTTTTT	CASRGPDVTTNEKLFF
TRBV28	.	12	.	TRBJ1-6	TGTGCCAGCGCCACTGGGAGTTCACCCCTCCACTTT	CASATGSSPLHF
TRBV10-3	.	14	TRBD2	TRBJ2-7	TGTGCCATCAGTGAGTCTGCGGGAGCCTACGAGCAGTACTTC	CAISESAGAYEQYF
TRBV19	.	16	TRBD2	TRBJ2-2	TGTGCCAGTAGCCGAAGCGGGGGGGCCGACACCGGGGAGCTGTTTTTT	CASSRSGGADTGELFF
TRBV7-2	.	16	TRBD1	TRBJ2-3	TGTGCCAGCAGCTCCAACAGGGGCGGTGGCACAGATACGCAGTATTTT	CASSSNRGGGTDTQYF
TRBV30	few	12	.	TRBJ1-2	TGTGCCTGGACGGACGGGAACTATGGCTACACCTTC	CAWTDGNYGYTF
TRBV7-3	.	14	.	TRBJ1-3	TGTGCCAGCAGCCTCGCCGGGGCTGGAAACACCATATATTTT	CASSLAGAGNTIYF
TRBV6-5	.	12	.	TRBJ2-1	TGTGCCAGCAGTTACTCGATTAGTGAGCAGTTCTTC	CASSYSISEQFF
TRBV4-1	.	16	TRBD1	TRBJ1-4	TGCGCCAGCAGCCCGGGACAGCCCCATGACGGTGAAAAACTGTTTTTT	CASSPGQPHDGEKLFF
TRBV7-8	.	16	.	TRBJ1-6	TGTGCCAGCAGCTTAGGGGTGAGCTCCTATAATTCACCCCTCCACTTT	CASSLGVSSYNSPLHF
TRBV19	.	17	.	TRBJ1-5	TGTGCCAGTAGTACCGTCCCGACAGGATATAGCAATCAGCCCCAGCATTTT	CASSTVPTGYSNQPQHF
TRBV24-1	once	15	.	TRBJ2-5	TGTGCCACCAGTGACTCCAGGTTTACCCAAGAGACCCAGTACTTC	CATSDSRFTQETQYF
TRBV5-1	many	16	.	TRBJ1-1	TGCGCCAGCAGCTGGGATGACGGGCCAATGAACACTGAAGCTTTCTTT	CASSWDDGPMNTEAFF
TRBV18	.	16	TRBD2	TRBJ2-7	TGTGCCAGCTCACCACCGTTTACCGGGAGGGCCGCCGAGCAGTACTTC	CASSPPFTGRAAEQYF
TRBV7-9	few	12	.	TRBJ2-7	TGTGCCAGCAGCTTTGGGGCTTTCGAGCAGTACTTC	CASSFGAFEQYF
TRBV19	.	14	.	TRBJ2-1	TGTGCCAGTACCCCTTCCCCAATGAAGAATGAGCAGTTCTTC	CASTPSPMKNEQFF
TRBV10-1	.	15	TRBD2	TRBJ2-7	TGCGCCACTCCGGGACTAAGACGTGAGTGCGACGAGCAGTACTTC	CATPGLRRECDEQYF
TRBV28	.	15	.	TRBJ2-1	TGTGCCAGCAGTTTAGACGCTTGGGGAACCAATGAGCAGTTCTTC	CASSLDAWGTNEQFF
TRBV10-3	.	13	.	TRBJ1-1	TGTGCCATCACCACAGGCTGGGACACTGAAGCTTTCTTT	CAITTGWDTEAFF
TRBV2	.	15	.	TRBJ2-2	TGTGCCAGCAGTCAGCTTCTAGATAGCCCCGGGGAGCTGTTTTTT	CASSQLLDSPGELFF
TRBV11-2	few	14	TRBD1	TRBJ1-5	TGTGCCAGCAGCAAAGACAGGGGTTTTCAGCCCCAGCATTTT	CASSKDRGFQPQHF
TRBV7-8	.	11	.	TRBJ2-1	TGTGCCAGCAGCCGAGTACAGGGCCCGGTCTTC	CASSRVQGPVF
TRBV7-9	.	15	.	TRBJ2-2	TGTGCCAGCACTCCCGGTTCCACGAACACCGGGGAGCTGTTTTTT	CASTPGSTNTGELFF
TRBV19	.	12	.	TRBJ2-5	TGTGCCAGTAGTATTAAGGGAGAGACCCAGTACTTC	CASSIKGETQYF
TRBV19	.	13	.	TRBJ2-7	TGTGCCAGCAATGCCGGGGCAAAGGCCGAGCAGTACTTC	CASNAGAKAEQYF
TRBV28	once	14	.	TRBJ1-4	TGTGCCAGCAGTTCGTATGGAGGGGTCGAAAAACTGTTTTTT	CASSSYGGVEKLFF
TRBV24-1	.	14	.	TRBJ1-2	TGTGCCACCAGTGATTCACCGCCGAACTATGGCTACACCTTC	CATSDSPPNYGYTF
TRBV6-2/TRBV6-3	.	11	.	TRBJ1-2	TGTGCCAGCAGCCGAGGGTATGGCTACACCTTC	CASSRGYGYTF
TRBV7-2	.	14	.	TRBJ1-1	TGTGCCAGCAGCCCCCATGGGGGGGGGACTGAAGCTTTCTTT	CASSPHGGGTEAFF
TRBV25-1	.	16	.	TRBJ1-6	TGTGCCAGCAGCCCAAATTCTATGTCTAATAATTCACCCCTCCACTTT	CASSPNSMSNNSPLHF
TRBV25-1	.	14	.	TRBJ2-7	TGTGCCAGCAGTGGGTACGGGTCCGTCCGCGAGCAGTACTTC	CASSGYGSVREQYF